Sequencing of this T cell receptor (beta chain) was carried out in a study of T cell responses to AZD1222 COVID-19 vaccine. Turning to the study itself: Second-dose groups at about 4 or about 12 weeks were pooled.

The V and J ends lost 4 bases and 6 bases, in that order; junction bases with no gene match: 0. The CDR3 loop spans 14 amino acids. CDR1 and CDR2 (germline): SGHDN, FVKESK. Profiling relied on immunoSEQ multiplex PCR, and the TCRdb table lists in-frame clones only, not all of them. The table lists 100,000 to 150,000 clones, 88% of them singletons. This specimen was peripheral blood, taken on day 0 of AZD1222 vaccination. The V and J genes are TRBV14 and TRBJ2-1, with 13 bases fitting TRBD2. The receptor comes from an adult in good health. CDR3 region: CASSRTSGGNEQFF. CDR3 bases: TGTGCCAGCAGCCGGACTAGCGGGGGCAATGAGCAGTTCTTC.